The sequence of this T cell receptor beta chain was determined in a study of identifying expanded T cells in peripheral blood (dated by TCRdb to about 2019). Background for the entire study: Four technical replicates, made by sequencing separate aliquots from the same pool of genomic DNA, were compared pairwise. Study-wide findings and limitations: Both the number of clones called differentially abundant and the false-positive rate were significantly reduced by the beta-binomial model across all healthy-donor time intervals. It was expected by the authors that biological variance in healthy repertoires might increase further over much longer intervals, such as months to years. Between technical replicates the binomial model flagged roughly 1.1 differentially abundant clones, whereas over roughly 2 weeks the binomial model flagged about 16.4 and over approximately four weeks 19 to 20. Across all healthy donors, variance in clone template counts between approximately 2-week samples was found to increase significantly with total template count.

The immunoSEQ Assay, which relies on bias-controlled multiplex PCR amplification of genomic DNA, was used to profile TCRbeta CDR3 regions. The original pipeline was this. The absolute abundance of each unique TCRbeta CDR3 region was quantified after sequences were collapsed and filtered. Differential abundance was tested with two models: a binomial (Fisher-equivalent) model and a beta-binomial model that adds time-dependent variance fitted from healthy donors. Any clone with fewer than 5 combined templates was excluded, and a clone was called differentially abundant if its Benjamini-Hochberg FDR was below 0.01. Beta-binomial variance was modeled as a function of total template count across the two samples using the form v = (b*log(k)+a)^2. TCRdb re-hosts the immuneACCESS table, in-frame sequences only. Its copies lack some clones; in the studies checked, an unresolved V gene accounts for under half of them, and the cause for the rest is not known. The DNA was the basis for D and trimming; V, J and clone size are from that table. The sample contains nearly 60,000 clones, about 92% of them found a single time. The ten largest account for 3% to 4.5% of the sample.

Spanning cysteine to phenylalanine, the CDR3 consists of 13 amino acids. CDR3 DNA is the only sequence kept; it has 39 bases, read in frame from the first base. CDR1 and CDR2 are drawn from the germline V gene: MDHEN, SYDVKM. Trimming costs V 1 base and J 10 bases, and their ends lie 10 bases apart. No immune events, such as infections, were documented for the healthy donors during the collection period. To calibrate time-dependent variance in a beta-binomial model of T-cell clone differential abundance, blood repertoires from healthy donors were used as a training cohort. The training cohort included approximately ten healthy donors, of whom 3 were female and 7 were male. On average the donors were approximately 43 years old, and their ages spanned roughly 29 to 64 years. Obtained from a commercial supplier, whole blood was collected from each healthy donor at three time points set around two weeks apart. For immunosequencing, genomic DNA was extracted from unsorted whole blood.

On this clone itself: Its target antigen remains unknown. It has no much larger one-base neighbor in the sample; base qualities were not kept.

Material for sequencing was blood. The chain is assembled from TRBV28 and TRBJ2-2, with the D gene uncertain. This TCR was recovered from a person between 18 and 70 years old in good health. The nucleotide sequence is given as TGTGCCAGCAGTTTATACGACCGGTTGGAGCTGTTTTTT. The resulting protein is CASSLYDRLELFF.